Below, one T cell receptor beta chain is given with its context. Its specificity is not known. The entry originates in a study of response to subunit inactivated influenza vaccine. Study results and limitations: The authors suggested that every seasonal influenza vaccination recruits few new T cells.

The CDR3 covers 13 residues. Germline values: CDR1 DFQATT, CDR2 SNEGSKA (reference sequence). V lost 8 bases and J lost 2; bases outside the gene matches: 8. TCRdb reprocessed the RT-PCR reads with MiXCR, giving one entry per CDR3 protein. The sample includes roughly 780,000 distinct CDR3 sequences, about a fifth of them seen just once. The TCR comes from a man aged 45-65 years who received an inactivated influenza vaccine. This specimen consisted of PBMCs from blood, obtained around 5 days after vaccination. This chain joins TRBV20-1 and TRBJ2-7; TRBD2 matches 8 bases. CDR3: CSTGGESPYEQYF. The CDR3 coding sequence is TGCAGTACCGGGGGGGAAAGTCCCTACGAGCAGTACTTC.